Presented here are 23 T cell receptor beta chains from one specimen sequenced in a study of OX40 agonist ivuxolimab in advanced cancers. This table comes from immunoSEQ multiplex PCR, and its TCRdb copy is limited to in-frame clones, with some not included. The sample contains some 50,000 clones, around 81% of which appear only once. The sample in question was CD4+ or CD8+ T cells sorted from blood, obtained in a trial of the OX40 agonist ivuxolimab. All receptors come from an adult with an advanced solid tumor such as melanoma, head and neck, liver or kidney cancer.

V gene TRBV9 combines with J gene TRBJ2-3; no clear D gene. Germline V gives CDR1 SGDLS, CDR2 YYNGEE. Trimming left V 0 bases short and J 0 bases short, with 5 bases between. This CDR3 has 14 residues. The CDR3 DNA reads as TGTGCCAGCAGCGTAGTCGGGAGCACAGATACGCAGTATTTT. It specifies CASSVVGSTDTQYF. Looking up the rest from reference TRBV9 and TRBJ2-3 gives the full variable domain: DSGVTQTPKHLITATGQRVTLRCSPRSGDLSVYWYQQSLDQGLQFLIQYYNGEERAKGNILERFSAQQFPDLHSELNLSSLELGDSALYFCASSVVGSTDTQYFGPGTRLTVL.

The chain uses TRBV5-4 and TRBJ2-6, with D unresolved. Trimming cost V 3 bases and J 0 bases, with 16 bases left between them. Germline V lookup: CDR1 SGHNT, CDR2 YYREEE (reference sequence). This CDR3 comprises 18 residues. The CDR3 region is CASSSGASILSGANVLTF. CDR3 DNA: TGTGCCAGCAGCTCCGGAGCCTCAATACTCTCTGGGGCCAACGTCCTGACTTTC.

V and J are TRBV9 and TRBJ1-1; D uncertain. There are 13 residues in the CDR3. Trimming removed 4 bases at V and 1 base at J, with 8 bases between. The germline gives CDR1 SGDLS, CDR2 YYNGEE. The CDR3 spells CASSKSGNTEAFF. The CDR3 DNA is TGTGCCAGCAGCAAATCAGGGAACACTGAAGCTTTCTTT.

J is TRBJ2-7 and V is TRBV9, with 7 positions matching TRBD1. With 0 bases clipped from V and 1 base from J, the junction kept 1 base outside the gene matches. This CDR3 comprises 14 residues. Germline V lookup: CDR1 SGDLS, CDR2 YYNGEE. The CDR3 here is CASSVGDSSYEQYF. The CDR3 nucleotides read TGTGCCAGCAGCGTAGGGGACAGTTCCTACGAGCAGTACTTC.

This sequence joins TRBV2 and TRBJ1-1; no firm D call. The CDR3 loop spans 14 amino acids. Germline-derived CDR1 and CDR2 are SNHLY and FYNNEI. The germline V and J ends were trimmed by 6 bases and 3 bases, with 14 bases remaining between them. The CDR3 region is CASRIPGQYTEAFF. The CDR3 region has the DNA TGTGCCAGCAGAATTCCCGGGCAATACACTGAAGCTTTCTTT. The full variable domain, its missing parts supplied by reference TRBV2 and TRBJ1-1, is EPEVTQTPSHQVTQMGQEVILRCVPISNHLYFYWYRQILGQKVEFLVSFYNNEISEKSEIFDDQFSVERPDGSNFTLKIRSTKLEDSAMYFCASRIPGQYTEAFFGQGTRLTVV.

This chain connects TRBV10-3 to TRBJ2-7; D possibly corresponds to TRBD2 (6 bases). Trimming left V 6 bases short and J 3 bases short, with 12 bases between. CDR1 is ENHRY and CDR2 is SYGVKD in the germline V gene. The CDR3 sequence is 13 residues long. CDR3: CAISGDSNYEQYF. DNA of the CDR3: TGTGCCATCAGCGGGGACTCGAACTACGAGCAGTACTTC.

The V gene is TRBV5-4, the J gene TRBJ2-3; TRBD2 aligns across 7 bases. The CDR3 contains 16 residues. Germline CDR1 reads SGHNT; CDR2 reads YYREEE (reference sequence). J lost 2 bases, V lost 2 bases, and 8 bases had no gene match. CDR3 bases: TGTGCCAGCAGCTTTATGGGCGGGGGTTACACAGATACGCAGTATTTT. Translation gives CASSFMGGGYTDTQYF.

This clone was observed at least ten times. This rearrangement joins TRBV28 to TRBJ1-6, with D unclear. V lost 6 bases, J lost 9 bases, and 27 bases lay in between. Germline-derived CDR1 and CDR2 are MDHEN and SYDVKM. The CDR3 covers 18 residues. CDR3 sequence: CASSLSRLTQVGISPLHF. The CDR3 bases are TGTGCCAGCAGCCTTTCCCGTTTAACCCAGGTTGGAATTTCACCCCTCCACTTT.

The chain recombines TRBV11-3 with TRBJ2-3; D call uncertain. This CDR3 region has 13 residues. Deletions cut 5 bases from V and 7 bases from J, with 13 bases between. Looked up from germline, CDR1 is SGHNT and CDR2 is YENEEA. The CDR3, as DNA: TGTGCCAGCAGCGGCGCCCTCGCAAATACGCAGTATTTT. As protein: CASSGALANTQYF.

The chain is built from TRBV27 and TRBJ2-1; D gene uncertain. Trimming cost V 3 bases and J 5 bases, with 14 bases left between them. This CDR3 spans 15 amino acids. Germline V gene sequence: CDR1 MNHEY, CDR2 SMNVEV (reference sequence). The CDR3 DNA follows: TGTGCCAGCAGTTTTGGATCGGCTTCCCACAATGAGCAGTTCTTC. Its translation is CASSFGSASHNEQFF.

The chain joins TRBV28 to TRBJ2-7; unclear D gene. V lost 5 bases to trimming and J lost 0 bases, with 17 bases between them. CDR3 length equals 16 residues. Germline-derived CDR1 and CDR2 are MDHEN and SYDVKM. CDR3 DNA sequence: TGTGCCAGCAGTCCCGTCGGATGGGCTAGCTCCTACGAGCAGTACTTC. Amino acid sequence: CASSPVGWASSYEQYF.

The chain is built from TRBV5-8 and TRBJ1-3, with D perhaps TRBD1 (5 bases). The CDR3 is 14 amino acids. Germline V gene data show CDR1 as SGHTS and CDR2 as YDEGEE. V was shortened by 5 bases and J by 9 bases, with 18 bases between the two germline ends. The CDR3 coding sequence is TGTGCCAGCAGGGGACCTACCGTGCAGGGCACCATATATTTT. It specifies CASRGPTVQGTIYF.

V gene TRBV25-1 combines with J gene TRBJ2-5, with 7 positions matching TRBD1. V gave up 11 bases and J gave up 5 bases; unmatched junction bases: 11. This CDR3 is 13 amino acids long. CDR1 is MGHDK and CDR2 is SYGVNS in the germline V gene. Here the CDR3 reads CAGLGQAGETQYF. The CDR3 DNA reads TGTGCCGGCCTCGGACAGGCTGGGGAGACCCAGTACTTC.

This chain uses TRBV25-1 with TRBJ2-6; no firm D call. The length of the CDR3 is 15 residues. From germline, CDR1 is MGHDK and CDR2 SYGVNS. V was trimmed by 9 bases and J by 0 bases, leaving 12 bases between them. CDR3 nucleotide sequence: TGTGCCAGTGCGCATGTGAACTCTGGGGCCAACGTCCTGACTTTC. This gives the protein CASAHVNSGANVLTF. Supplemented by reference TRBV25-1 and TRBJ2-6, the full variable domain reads EADIYQTPRYLVIGTGKKITLECSQTMGHDKMYWYQQDPGMELHLIHYSYGVNSTEKGDLSSESTVSRIRTEHFPLTLESARPSHTSQYLCASAHVNSGANVLTFGAGSRLTVL.

CDR3 in amino acids: CASIPRLANTQYF. CDR3 bases: TGTGCCAGCATCCCTCGACTAGCAAATACGCAGTATTTT. This chain connects TRBV27 to TRBJ2-3, with TRBD2 matching 7 bases. The CDR3 runs to 13 residues. Germline lookup yields CDR1 MNHEY and CDR2 SMNVEV (reference sequence). V lost 7 bases to trimming and J lost 7 bases; unmatched junction nucleotides: 8.

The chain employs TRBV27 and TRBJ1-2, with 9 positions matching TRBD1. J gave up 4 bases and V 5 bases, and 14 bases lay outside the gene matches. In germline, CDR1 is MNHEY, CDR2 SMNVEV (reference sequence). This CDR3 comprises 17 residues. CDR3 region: CASSPLPPGQGGYGYTF. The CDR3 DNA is TGTGCCAGCAGTCCATTGCCACCGGGACAGGGCGGCTATGGCTACACCTTC.

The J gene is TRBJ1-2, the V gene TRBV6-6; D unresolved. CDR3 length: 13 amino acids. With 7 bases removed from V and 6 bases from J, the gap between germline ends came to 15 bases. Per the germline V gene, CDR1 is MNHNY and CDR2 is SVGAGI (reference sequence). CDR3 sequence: CASTSLVGDGYTF. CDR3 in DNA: TGTGCCAGCACCTCGTTGGTCGGGGATGGCTACACCTTC.

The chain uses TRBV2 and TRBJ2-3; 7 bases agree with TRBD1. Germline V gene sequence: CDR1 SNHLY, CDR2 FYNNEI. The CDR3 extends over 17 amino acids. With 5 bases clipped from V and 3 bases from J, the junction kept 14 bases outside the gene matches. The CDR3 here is CASSLPRQGEWTDTQYF. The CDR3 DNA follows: TGTGCCAGCAGTCTACCTCGACAGGGAGAGTGGACAGATACGCAGTATTTT. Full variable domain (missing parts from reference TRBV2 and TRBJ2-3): EPEVTQTPSHQVTQMGQEVILRCVPISNHLYFYWYRQILGQKVEFLVSFYNNEISEKSEIFDDQFSVERPDGSNFTLKIRSTKLEDSAMYFCASSLPRQGEWTDTQYFGPGTRLTVL.

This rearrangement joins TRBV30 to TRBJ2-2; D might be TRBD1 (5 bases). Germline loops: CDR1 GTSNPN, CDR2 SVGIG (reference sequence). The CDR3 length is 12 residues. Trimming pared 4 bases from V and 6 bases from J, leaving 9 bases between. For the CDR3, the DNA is TGTGCCTGGAACCCAGGGTCCGGGGAGCTGTTTTTT. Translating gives CAWNPGSGELFF.

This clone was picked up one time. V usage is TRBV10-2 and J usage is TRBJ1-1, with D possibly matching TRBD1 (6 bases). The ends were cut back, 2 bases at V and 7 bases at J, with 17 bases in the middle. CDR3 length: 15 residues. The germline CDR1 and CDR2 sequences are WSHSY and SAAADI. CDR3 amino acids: CASSEGQGSINEAFF. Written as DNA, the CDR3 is TGCGCCAGCAGTGAGGGTCAGGGGAGTATTAATGAAGCTTTCTTT.

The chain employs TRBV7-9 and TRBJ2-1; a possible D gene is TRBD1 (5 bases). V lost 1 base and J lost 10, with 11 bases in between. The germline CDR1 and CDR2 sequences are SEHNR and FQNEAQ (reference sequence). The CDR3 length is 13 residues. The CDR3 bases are TGTGCCAGCAGCTTAGGACAGTCGGCCGAGCAGTTCTTC. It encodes CASSLGQSAEQFF.

Written as DNA, the CDR3 is TGTGCCAGCACCTCACTAGCGGGAGGTAAAGAGACCCAGTACTTC. This gives the protein CASTSLAGGKETQYF. This chain uses TRBV27 with TRBJ2-5; 12 nucleotides line up with TRBD2. The CDR3 covers 15 residues. V lost 7 bases to trimming and J lost 3 bases; unmatched junction nucleotides: 6. CDR1 MNHEY and CDR2 SMNVEV come from the germline V gene (reference sequence).

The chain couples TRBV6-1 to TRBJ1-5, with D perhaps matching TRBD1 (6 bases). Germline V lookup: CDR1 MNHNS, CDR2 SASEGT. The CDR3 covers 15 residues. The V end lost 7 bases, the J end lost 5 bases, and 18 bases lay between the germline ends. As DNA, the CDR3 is TGTGCCAGCATCATGGACAGAGATGAGGATCAGCCCCAGCATTTT. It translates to CASIMDRDEDQPQHF.